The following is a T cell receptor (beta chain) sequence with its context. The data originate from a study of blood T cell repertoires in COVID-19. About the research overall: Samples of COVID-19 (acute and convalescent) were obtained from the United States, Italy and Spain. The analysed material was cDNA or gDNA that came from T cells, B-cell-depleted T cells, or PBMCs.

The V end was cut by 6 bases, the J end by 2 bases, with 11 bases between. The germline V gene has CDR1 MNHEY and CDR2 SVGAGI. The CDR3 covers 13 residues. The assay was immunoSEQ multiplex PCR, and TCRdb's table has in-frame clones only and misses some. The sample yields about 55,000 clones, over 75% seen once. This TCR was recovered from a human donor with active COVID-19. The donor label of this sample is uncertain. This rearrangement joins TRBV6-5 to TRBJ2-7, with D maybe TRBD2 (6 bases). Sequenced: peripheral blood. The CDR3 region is CASRHGLPYEQYV. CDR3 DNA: TGTGCCAGCAGACACGGACTACCCTACGAGCAGTACGTC.